The 13 T cell receptor beta chains given below trace back to one sample, sequenced in a study of blood T cell repertoires in COVID-19 (dated by TCRdb to about 2020). Library creation used the immunoSEQ multiplex PCR assay. TCRdb mirrors the immuneACCESS table, restricted to in-frame sequences. Some clones are absent from its copies; in checked studies, under half trace to an unresolved V gene, and the reason for the others is unknown. This sample comprises about 220,000 clones, roughly 84% of them detected only once. The ten largest clones take up around 3.1% of the sample. The sample comprised peripheral blood. The receptors here all came from a woman younger than 45 who had recovered from COVID-19.

The chain recombines TRBV10-1 with TRBJ2-3; 7 positions agree with TRBD2. Per the germline V gene, CDR1 is WNHNN and CDR2 is SYGVQD (reference sequence). CDR3 size: 20 residues. With 0 bases clipped from V and 7 bases from J, the junction kept 22 bases outside the gene matches. This CDR3 reads CASSESRLAGPTYGRYTQYF. The CDR3 DNA reads TGCGCCAGCAGTGAGTCTAGGTTAGCGGGCCCGACTTACGGGCGCTATACGCAGTATTTT.

The chain employs TRBV5-6 and TRBJ1-1, with D perhaps matching TRBD1 (5 bases). V gave up 5 bases and J gave up 6 bases, with 17 bases separating them. CDR1 is SGHDT and CDR2 is YYEEEE in the germline V gene. The CDR3 length is 14 residues. CDR3 sequence reads: CASSSGVWLPEAFF. CDR3 DNA: TGTGCCAGCAGTTCGGGGGTTTGGCTCCCTGAAGCTTTCTTT.

The chain has TRBV7-9 and TRBJ2-7, with D tentatively TRBD1 (6 bases). This CDR3 spans 18 amino acids. Trimming removed 6 bases at V and 2 bases at J, with 26 bases between. Germline V gives CDR1 SEHNR, CDR2 FQNEAQ (reference sequence). Here the CDR3 DNA reads TGTGCCAGCAGTTGGGGAGCAAACCGGGACAAGGGAACCTACGAGCAGTACTTC. Translated, it gives CASSWGANRDKGTYEQYF.

The chain links TRBV10-3 to TRBJ2-3, with D possibly being TRBD1 (5 bases). Germline assignment: CDR1 ENHRY and CDR2 SYGVKD. The ends were cut back, 0 bases at V and 5 bases at J, with 12 bases in the middle. CDR3 length equals 15 residues. This CDR3 is CAISESREYGDTQYF. CDR3 in DNA: TGTGCCATCAGTGAGTCCAGGGAATACGGAGATACGCAGTATTTT.

The chain links TRBV28 to TRBJ1-2, with a possible D match to TRBD1 (5 bases). Trimming left V 3 bases short and J 5 bases short, with 19 bases between. This CDR3 has 16 residues. Per the germline V gene, CDR1 is MDHEN and CDR2 is SYDVKM. The CDR3 loop is CASSFPQTARLYGYTF. For the CDR3, the DNA is TGTGCCAGCAGTTTCCCTCAGACAGCGCGCCTTTATGGCTACACCTTC.

The gene calls are TRBV3-1 (or the pseudogene TRBV3-2) and TRBJ1-1, with TRBD1 as a possible D gene (5 bases). Trimming removed 2 bases at V and 5 bases at J, with 12 bases between. The CDR3 runs to 14 residues. Germline CDR1 is LGHDT and CDR2 is YNNKEL (reference sequence). Here the CDR3 reads CASSQTGGGTEAFF. The CDR3 bases are TGTGCCAGCAGCCAAACGGGGGGAGGAACTGAAGCTTTCTTT.

This chain joins TRBV27 and TRBJ1-6; 7 bases match TRBD1. This CDR3 has 14 residues. V trimming: 6 bases; J trimming: 10 bases; junction bases outside the gene matches: 9. Germline values: CDR1 MNHEY, CDR2 SMNVEV (reference sequence). In DNA form, the CDR3 reads TGTGCCAGCAGGTACAGGGGAATTTGGTCACCCCTCCACTTT. It encodes CASRYRGIWSPLHF.

The chain employs TRBV5-1 and TRBJ2-7; TRBD2 agrees at 9 bases. The junction had 10 bases not matched to a gene; V was cut back by 3 bases and J by 6 bases. The length of the CDR3 is 15 residues. The germline V gene has CDR1 SGHRS and CDR2 YFSETQ. CDR3 nucleotides: TGCGCCAGCAGCTATAGCGGGAGCACCCCCGCCGAGCAGTACTTC. Its translation is CASSYSGSTPAEQYF.

The chain joins TRBV10-1 to TRBJ1-1; tentatively, D is TRBD1 (6 bases). The CDR3 sequence is 14 residues long. CDR1 and CDR2 (germline): WNHNN, SYGVQD (reference sequence). Trimming shortened V by 3 bases and J by 2 bases, and 10 bases separated the two germline ends. The CDR3 loop reads CASSDSRGNTEAFF. The CDR3 bases are TGCGCCAGCAGTGATTCCAGGGGCAACACTGAAGCTTTCTTT.

This chain connects TRBV9 to TRBJ2-5, with D possibly TRBD2 on 6 matching bases. This CDR3 region has 13 residues. Germline-derived CDR1 and CDR2 are SGDLS and YYNGEE. With 4 bases removed from V and 2 bases from J, the gap between germline ends came to 9 bases. This chain's CDR3 is CASSPGLQETQYF. CDR3 nucleotide sequence: TGTGCCAGCAGCCCCGGACTACAAGAGACCCAGTACTTC.

The chain links TRBV19 to TRBJ2-5, with D uncertain. Germline V gene lookup returns CDR1 LNHDA and CDR2 SQIVND (reference sequence). The CDR3 runs to 14 residues. V was shortened by 6 bases and J by 5 bases, with 16 bases between the two germline ends. The CDR3 spells CASRNVGVLETQYF. CDR3 nucleotides: TGTGCCAGTAGAAACGTTGGAGTGTTGGAGACCCAGTACTTC.

The chain recombines TRBV7-6 with TRBJ1-1; weak D call: TRBD1 (5 bases). CDR1 and CDR2 (germline): SGHVS, FNYEAQ. The germline V and J ends were trimmed by 3 bases and 3 bases, with 11 bases remaining between them. The CDR3 consists of 14 residues. The CDR3 here is CASSLVQADTEAFF. DNA of the CDR3: TGTGCCAGCAGCTTGGTACAGGCGGACACTGAAGCTTTCTTT.

The J gene is TRBJ2-3, the V gene TRBV5-6, with D possibly matching TRBD2 (5 bases). The V and J ends lost 2 bases and 0 bases respectively, with 19 bases between them. Germline values: CDR1 SGHDT, CDR2 YYEEEE. CDR3 size: 18 residues. This CDR3 reads CASSFRGLARTSTDTQYF. The CDR3 nucleotides are TGTGCCAGCAGCTTTAGAGGTTTAGCGCGCACCAGCACAGATACGCAGTATTTT. The full variable domain, its missing parts supplied by reference TRBV5-6 and TRBJ2-3, is DAGVTQSPTHLIKTRGQQVTLRCSPKSGHDTVSWYQQALGQGPQFIFQYYEEEERQRGNFPDRFSGHQFPNYSSELNVNALLLGDSALYLCASSFRGLARTSTDTQYFGPGTRLTVL.